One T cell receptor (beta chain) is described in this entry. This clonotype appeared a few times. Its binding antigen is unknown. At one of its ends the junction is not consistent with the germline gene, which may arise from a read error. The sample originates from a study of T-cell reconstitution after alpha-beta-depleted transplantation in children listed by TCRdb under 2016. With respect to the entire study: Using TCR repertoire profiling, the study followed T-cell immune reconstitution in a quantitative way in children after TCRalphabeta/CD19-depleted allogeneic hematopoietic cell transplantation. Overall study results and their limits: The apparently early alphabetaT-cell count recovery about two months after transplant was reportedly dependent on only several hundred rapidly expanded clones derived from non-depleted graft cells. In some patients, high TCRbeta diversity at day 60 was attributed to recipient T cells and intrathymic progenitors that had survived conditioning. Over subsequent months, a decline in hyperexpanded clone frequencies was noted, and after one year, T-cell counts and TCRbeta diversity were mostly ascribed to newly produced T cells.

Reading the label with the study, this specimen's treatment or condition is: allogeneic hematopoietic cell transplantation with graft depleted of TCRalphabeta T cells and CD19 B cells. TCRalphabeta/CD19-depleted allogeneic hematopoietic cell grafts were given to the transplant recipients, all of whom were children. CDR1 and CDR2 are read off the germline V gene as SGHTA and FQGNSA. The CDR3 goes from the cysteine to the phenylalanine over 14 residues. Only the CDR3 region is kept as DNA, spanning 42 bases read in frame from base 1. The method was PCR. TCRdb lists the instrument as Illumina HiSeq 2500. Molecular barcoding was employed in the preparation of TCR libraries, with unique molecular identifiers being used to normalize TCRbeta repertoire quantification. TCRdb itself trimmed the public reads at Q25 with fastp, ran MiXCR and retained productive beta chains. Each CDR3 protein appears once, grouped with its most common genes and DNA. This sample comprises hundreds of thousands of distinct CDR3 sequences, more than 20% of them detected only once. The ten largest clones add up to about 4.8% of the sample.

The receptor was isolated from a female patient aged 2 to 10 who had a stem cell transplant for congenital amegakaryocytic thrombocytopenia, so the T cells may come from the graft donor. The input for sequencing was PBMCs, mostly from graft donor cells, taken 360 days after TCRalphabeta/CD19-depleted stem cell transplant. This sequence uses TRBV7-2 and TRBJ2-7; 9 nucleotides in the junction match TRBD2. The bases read TGTGCCAGCAGCGCTAACCGCGCGGGAGGGCCAATTTCCTTC. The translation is CASSANRAGGPISF.